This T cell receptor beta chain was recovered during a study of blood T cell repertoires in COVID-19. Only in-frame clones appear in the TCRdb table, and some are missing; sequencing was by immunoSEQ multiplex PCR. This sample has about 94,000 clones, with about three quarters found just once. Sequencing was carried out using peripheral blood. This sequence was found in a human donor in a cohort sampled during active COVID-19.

The CDR3 here is CASSSGTGKGNEQFF. CDR3 in DNA: TGTGCCAGCAGCTCCGGGACAGGGAAGGGGAATGAGCAGTTCTTC. This sequence joins TRBV7-9 and TRBJ2-1; 9 bases fit TRBD1. CDR1 is SEHNR, CDR2 FQNEAQ, per germline (reference sequence). Trimming at V came to 4 bases and at J to 7 bases, leaving 8 bases not matched to a gene. The CDR3 extends over 15 amino acids.